The clone carrying this T cell receptor (beta chain) has at least ten counts. Its specificity is unknown. Amplification of TCR beta CDR3 regions used RNA transcripts. HTBI-primed first-round RT-PCR preceded second-round multiplex PCR. TCRdb processed the multiplex PCR reads anew with MiXCR; each CDR3 protein has one entry. The table has approximately 210,000 distinct CDR3 sequences, around 28% seen once; the top ten hold 9.1%. CDR3 size: 15 residues. The V segment lost 4 bases and the J segment 5 bases; nucleotides outside the gene matches: 10. Per germline, CDR1 MGHRA and CDR2 YSYEKL. The entry originates in a study of Graves' ophthalmopathy and Graves' hyperthyroidism. The PBMCs were taken from approximately 9 ml of fresh peripheral blood. Study results and caveats: Blood also carried most expanded thyroid clonotypes exceeding 0.001 frequency.

V and J are TRBV4-1 and TRBJ1-2, with 7 nucleotides matching TRBD1. Sequencing input: peripheral blood. The receptor comes from a man in his fifties with Graves' ophthalmopathy. DNA for the CDR3: TGCGCCAGCAGCCTTCACGGGACAGTCGGATATGGCTACACCTTC. This sequence encodes CASSLHGTVGYGYTF.